The present T cell receptor (beta chain) was sequenced within a study of yellow fever vaccine responses in identical twins. Study-level results: On the reported evidence, twins' vaccine T cell responses seemed partly convergent and partly personalized.

There are 17 residues in the CDR3. The V and J ends lost 5 bases and 1 base respectively, with 20 bases between them. The germline V gene encodes CDR1 SGHVS and CDR2 FNYEAQ. Each CDR3 protein gets one entry after TCRdb re-called the RT-PCR reads with MiXCR. The sample records approximately 2,000 distinct CDR3 sequences, about 8% being singletons. To note about this clonotype: Antigen: not known.

This specimen was T cells from blood (PBMCs), unsorted or a sorted subset (not recorded which), taken around 24 months after vaccination. The chain couples TRBV7-6 to TRBJ1-1; maybe TRBD1 (5 bases). This TCR came from a woman between 18 and 29 years old who received the yellow fever vaccine. The CDR3 DNA is TGTGCCAGCAGCCCTTTAGTGGGTGGGACGGAGAACACTGAAGCTTTCTTT. Translated, it gives CASSPLVGGTENTEAFF.